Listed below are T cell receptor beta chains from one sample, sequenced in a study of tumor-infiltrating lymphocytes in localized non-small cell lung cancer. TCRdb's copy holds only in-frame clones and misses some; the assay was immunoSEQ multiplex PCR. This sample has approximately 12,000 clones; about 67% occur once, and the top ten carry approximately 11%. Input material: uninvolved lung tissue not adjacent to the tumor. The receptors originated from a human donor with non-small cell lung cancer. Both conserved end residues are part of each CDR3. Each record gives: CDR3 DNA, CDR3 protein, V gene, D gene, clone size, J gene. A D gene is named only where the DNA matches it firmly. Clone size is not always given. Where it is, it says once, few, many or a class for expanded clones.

CDR3 DNA: TGTGCCAGCAGCTTGGCTAATTTAGGGTCCTACGAGCAGTACTTC
CDR3 protein: CASSLANLGSYEQYF
V gene: TRBV5-6
D gene: .
clone size: .
J gene: TRBJ2-7

CDR3 DNA: TGTGCCAGCAGCTTGGTACGGGACACCGGGGAGCTGTTTTTT
CDR3 protein: CASSLVRDTGELFF
V gene: TRBV5-6
D gene: .
clone size: .
J gene: TRBJ2-2

CDR3 DNA: TGTGCCAGCAGCGGGGGGGTGGTAGAGACCCAGTACTTC
CDR3 protein: CASSGGVVETQYF
V gene: TRBV28
D gene: TRBD2
clone size: .
J gene: TRBJ2-5

CDR3 DNA: TGTGCCAGCAGCTGGACAGGGGACACCGGGGAGCTGTTTTTT
CDR3 protein: CASSWTGDTGELFF
V gene: TRBV5-6
D gene: TRBD1
clone size: .
J gene: TRBJ2-2

CDR3 DNA: TGCGCCAGCAGCTCCGATGGGGTAAGCACAGATACGCAGTATTTT
CDR3 protein: CASSSDGVSTDTQYF
V gene: TRBV5-1
D gene: .
clone size: .
J gene: TRBJ2-3

CDR3 DNA: TGTGCCAGCAGTGGAAGACGAGGAGGGGCCAACGTCCTGACTTTC
CDR3 protein: CASSGRRGGANVLTF
V gene: TRBV6-1
D gene: .
clone size: .
J gene: TRBJ2-6

CDR3 DNA: TGTGCCAGCAGACTCGGACAGATTAGCAATCAGCCCCAGCATTTT
CDR3 protein: CASRLGQISNQPQHF
V gene: TRBV28
D gene: .
clone size: few
J gene: TRBJ1-5

CDR3 DNA: TGTGCCAGCAGCAGGGACAGGAGCCACAATGAGCAGTTCTTC
CDR3 protein: CASSRDRSHNEQFF
V gene: TRBV7-7
D gene: TRBD1
clone size: .
J gene: TRBJ2-1

CDR3 DNA: TGTGCCAGCCCAGACAGCCGACTGTTTTTT
CDR3 protein: CASPDSRLFF
V gene: TRBV21-1
D gene: .
clone size: hyperexpanded
J gene: TRBJ1-4

CDR3 DNA: TGTGCCAGCAGAAATCAACTAGCGAACAATGAGCAGTTCTTC
CDR3 protein: CASRNQLANNEQFF
V gene: TRBV7-2
D gene: TRBD2
clone size: .
J gene: TRBJ2-1

CDR3 DNA: TGTGCCTGGAGAACAGGGCGACGGGGCTACACCTTC
CDR3 protein: CAWRTGRRGYTF
V gene: TRBV30
D gene: .
clone size: .
J gene: TRBJ1-2

CDR3 DNA: TGTGCCAGCAGATATGACAGGTTGAACACTGAAGCTTTCTTT
CDR3 protein: CASRYDRLNTEAFF
V gene: TRBV27
D gene: .
clone size: .
J gene: TRBJ1-1

CDR3 DNA: TGTGCCAGCAGCGGTGACAGGAATGGCAATCAGCCCCAGCATTTT
CDR3 protein: CASSGDRNGNQPQHF
V gene: TRBV9
D gene: .
clone size: few
J gene: TRBJ1-5

CDR3 DNA: TGTGCCAGCAGCTTAGTAATTTTTCAGGACCCCTTCCGGGGCGCGCAGTACTTC
CDR3 protein: CASSLVIFQDPFRGAQYF
V gene: TRBV7-2
D gene: .
clone size: .
J gene: TRBJ2-7

CDR3 DNA: TGTGCCAGCAGCTTAGCAGGGAACAGCTACGAGCAGTACTTC
CDR3 protein: CASSLAGNSYEQYF
V gene: TRBV7-9
D gene: .
clone size: .
J gene: TRBJ2-7

CDR3 DNA: TGTGCCAGTAGTATCGGACAGGGGGCTGGATACGAGCAGTACTTC
CDR3 protein: CASSIGQGAGYEQYF
V gene: TRBV19
D gene: TRBD1
clone size: .
J gene: TRBJ2-7

CDR3 DNA: TGTGCCAGCAGTAGTACCGGGGGGGCCTACAATGAGCAGTTCTTC
CDR3 protein: CASSSTGGAYNEQFF
V gene: TRBV7-9
D gene: TRBD2
clone size: .
J gene: TRBJ2-1

CDR3 DNA: TGTGCCAGCAGTGAAGCGGGCAGTGGGGCCTTCGCTGAAAAACTGTTTTTT
CDR3 protein: CASSEAGSGAFAEKLFF
V gene: TRBV6-1
D gene: .
clone size: .
J gene: TRBJ1-4

CDR3 DNA: TGTGCCAGCAGCCCCAACCCGTATTCAACCGGGGAGCTGTTTTTT
CDR3 protein: CASSPNPYSTGELFF
V gene: TRBV2
D gene: .
clone size: .
J gene: TRBJ2-2

CDR3 DNA: TGCGCCAGCAGTGGGGACCCCTACGAGCAGTACTTC
CDR3 protein: CASSGDPYEQYF
V gene: TRBV5-1
D gene: .
clone size: .
J gene: TRBJ2-7

CDR3 DNA: TGTGCCAGCAGCTTACCCCAAATCGGAAAACAGGGTGAAGCTTTCTTT
CDR3 protein: CASSLPQIGKQGEAFF
V gene: TRBV11-2
D gene: .
clone size: .
J gene: TRBJ1-1

CDR3 DNA: TGCGCCAGCAAGTATAGCGGGGGCCTGAACACCGGGGAGCTGTTTTTT
CDR3 protein: CASKYSGGLNTGELFF
V gene: TRBV5-1
D gene: TRBD2
clone size: .
J gene: TRBJ2-2

CDR3 DNA: TGTGCCAGCAGCGTAGGGACTAGCAGTAGCCAGACCCAGTACTTC
CDR3 protein: CASSVGTSSSQTQYF
V gene: TRBV9
D gene: TRBD2
clone size: .
J gene: TRBJ2-5

CDR3 DNA: TGCGCCAGCAGCCAAGATCTAGCAGCTAGCACAGATACGCAGTATTTT
CDR3 protein: CASSQDLAASTDTQYF
V gene: TRBV4-3
D gene: .
clone size: .
J gene: TRBJ2-3

CDR3 DNA: TGTGCCAGCAGTACCACTACCCGGGCGAGTGGCTATGGCTACACCTTC
CDR3 protein: CASSTTTRASGYGYTF
V gene: TRBV6-6
D gene: .
clone size: .
J gene: TRBJ1-2

CDR3 DNA: TGTGCCTGGAGTGGGGGGTATGGCTACACCTTC
CDR3 protein: CAWSGGYGYTF
V gene: TRBV30
D gene: .
clone size: .
J gene: TRBJ1-2

CDR3 DNA: TGTGCCAGTAGTCCCTATAGCGGGAGGACCAACAATGAGCAGTTCTTC
CDR3 protein: CASSPYSGRTNNEQFF
V gene: TRBV19
D gene: TRBD2
clone size: .
J gene: TRBJ2-1